A single sample is the source of the 20 T cell receptor beta chains below, sequenced in a study of T-cell reconstitution after alpha-beta-depleted transplantation in children. As it was prepared, the TCRbeta library received unique molecular identifiers. TCRdb reprocessed the PCR reads via MiXCR and lists one record per CDR3 protein. The sample gives around 360,000 distinct CDR3 sequences, approximately 10% of which show up once; 2.4% is in the top ten. The sequences come from PBMCs from the stem cell graft donor, collected from the stem cell graft. These receptors originate from a human donor who donated a stem cell graft to a child with acute lymphoblastic leukemia.

The chain carries TRBV27 and TRBJ1-6, with a tentative D call TRBD1 (6 bases). The CDR3 contains 14 residues. Per germline, CDR1 MNHEY and CDR2 SMNVEV (reference sequence). Trimming removed 5 bases at V and 8 bases at J, with 13 bases between. The CDR3, as DNA: TGTGCCAGCAGTCTCCAGACAGGCTATTCACCCCTCCACTTT. This codes for CASSLQTGYSPLHF.

There are many counts of this clonotype. The V and J genes are TRBV12-3 or TRBV12-4 and TRBJ1-1, with 9 bases lining up with TRBD1. The ends lost 0 bases at V and 7 bases at J; junction bases unmatched: 9. The CDR3 totals 16 residues. The CDR3: CASSLARTGEGIEAFF. The DNA for the CDR3 is TGTGCCAGCAGTTTAGCGAGGACAGGGGAAGGTATTGAAGCTTTCTTT.

This chain uses TRBV6-1 with TRBJ2-2; 8 nucleotides line up with TRBD1. This CDR3 region has 16 residues. Germline trimming cut 6 bases from V and 6 bases from J; bases unmatched to any gene: 12. Germline values: CDR1 MNHNS, CDR2 SASEGT. As DNA, the CDR3 is TGTGCCAGCAGCCTAGAGCAGGGGGCAGCGGCCGGGGAGCTGTTTTTT. Translation gives CASSLEQGAAAGELFF.

The chain employs TRBV5-1 and TRBJ2-1; TRBD2 agrees at 12 bases. The V gene's germline CDR1 is SGHRS and CDR2 YFSETQ. This CDR3 spans 18 amino acids. J was trimmed by 2 bases and V by 3 bases; bases with no gene match: 9. The CDR3, as DNA: TGCGCCAGCAGCTACCTAGCGGGAGGGCCTAGACCCTACAATGAGCAGTTCTTC. Protein: CASSYLAGGPRPYNEQFF.

This clonotype was observed a handful of times. The chain is built from TRBV30 and TRBJ2-2, with D perhaps matching TRBD1 or TRBD2 (6 bases each). Germline assignment: CDR1 GTSNPN and CDR2 SVGIG (reference sequence). This CDR3 spans 17 amino acids. The germline V and J ends were trimmed by 2 bases and 1 base, with 17 bases remaining between them. The DNA of the CDR3 is TGTGCCTGGAGTAGTTGGGGGGACACCAAGAACACCGGGGAGCTGTTTTTT. This translates into CAWSSWGDTKNTGELFF.

This clonotype was counted only a few times. V gene TRBV5-1 combines with J gene TRBJ2-3, with D maybe TRBD2 (5 bases). CDR3 size: 12 residues. V was shortened by 2 bases and J by 12 bases, with 13 bases between the two germline ends. Per germline, CDR1 SGHRS and CDR2 YFSETQ. This CDR3 reads CASSFTRNQQYF. DNA of the CDR3: TGCGCCAGCAGCTTTACTAGGAATCAACAGTATTTT.

This clonotype was seen more than once but under ten times. This chain joins TRBV5-1 and TRBJ1-4; 8 nucleotides align to TRBD1. The CDR3 totals 15 residues. From germline, CDR1 is SGHRS and CDR2 YFSETQ. The V and J ends lost 3 bases and 7 bases, in that order; junction bases with no gene match: 8. CDR3 DNA sequence: TGCGCCAGCAGCTCCCCGGACAGGGACGGTGAAAAACTGTTTTTT. This codes for CASSSPDRDGEKLFF.

There are a few counts of this clonotype. V gene TRBV5-1 combines with J gene TRBJ2-3; 9 bases are a match to TRBD1. CDR1 SGHRS and CDR2 YFSETQ come from the germline V gene. V lost 0 bases, J lost 1 base, and 15 bases stayed unmatched. The CDR3 is made up of 20 amino acids. CDR3 bases: TGCGCCAGCAGCTTGGCCATGATTTCGCCGGGACAGGGCCGCACAGATACGCAGTATTTT. Translated: CASSLAMISPGQGRTDTQYF.

This rearrangement joins TRBV7-6 to TRBJ2-7; D is unresolved. Trimming removed 1 base from V and 4 bases from J, with 8 bases in between. This CDR3 contains 13 residues. Germline V gene lookup returns CDR1 SGHVS and CDR2 FNYEAQ. The CDR3 loop reads CASSLDTPYEQYF. The DNA of the CDR3 is TGTGCCAGCAGCTTAGATACCCCTTACGAGCAGTACTTC.

The CDR3: CSVEWVLAADTQYF. CDR3 DNA: TGCAGCGTTGAATGGGTTTTGGCCGCAGATACGCAGTATTTT. The chain joins TRBV29-1 to TRBJ2-3; D is unresolved. V was clipped by 2 bases and J by 4 bases, with 13 bases between them. Per the germline V gene, CDR1 is SQVTM and CDR2 is ANQGSEA. The CDR3 runs to 14 residues.

V and J are TRBV7-8 and TRBJ2-3; the match to TRBD2 covers 7 bases. The ends lost 5 bases at V and 6 bases at J; junction bases unmatched: 11. Germline V gene sequence: CDR1 SGHVS, CDR2 FQNEAQ. CDR3 size: 15 residues. The CDR3 DNA sequence: TGTGCCAGCAGCGTCCCGAGACTAGCATCGGATACGCAGTATTTT. Protein: CASSVPRLASDTQYF.

The rearrangement links TRBV7-2 to TRBJ2-2; D unresolved. V gave up 3 bases and J gave up 3 bases, with 5 bases separating them. CDR1 and CDR2 (germline): SGHTA, FQGNSA. The CDR3 covers 13 residues. The CDR3 here is CASSFVDTGELFF. The CDR3 DNA reads as TGTGCCAGCAGCTTTGTGGACACCGGGGAGCTGTTTTTT.

The gene calls are TRBV3-1 and TRBJ1-1; no clear D. V was pared by 2 bases and J by 0 bases, with 4 bases between. The CDR3 length is 13 residues. Per germline, CDR1 LGHDT and CDR2 YNNKEL (reference sequence). Written as DNA, the CDR3 is TGTGCCAGCAGCCAATCCTTGAACACTGAAGCTTTCTTT. This sequence encodes CASSQSLNTEAFF.

This clonotype has just a few counts. The CDR3 spells CASSFGQGSSYNEQFF. In nucleotides, the CDR3 is TGCGCCAGCAGCTTTGGCCAGGGGAGCTCCTACAATGAGCAGTTCTTC. The V call is TRBV5-1, the J call TRBJ2-1; possible D gene TRBD1, 6 bases. Trimming shortened V by 2 bases and J by 0 bases, and 12 bases separated the two germline ends. Germline assignment: CDR1 SGHRS and CDR2 YFSETQ. The CDR3 length is 16 residues.

This clonotype was seen ten or more times. J is TRBJ1-3 and V is TRBV20-1; D unclear. Trimming left V 4 bases short and J 6 bases short, with 10 bases between. In germline, CDR1 is DFQATT, CDR2 SNEGSKA (reference sequence). This CDR3 is built from 12 residues. The CDR3 here is CSATQAENTIYF. The CDR3 DNA reads TGCAGTGCTACGCAGGCCGAAAACACCATATATTTT.

This clonotype appeared many times. The chain carries TRBV28 and TRBJ2-5; 12 nucleotides agree with TRBD2. The CDR3 runs to 14 residues. The germline V gene encodes CDR1 MDHEN and CDR2 SYDVKM. Unmatched junction bases numbered 3, after V lost 8 bases and J lost 2 bases. CDR3 nucleotides: TGTGCCAGCCGACTAGCGGGAGCACAAGAGACCCAGTACTTC. Translating it yields CASRLAGAQETQYF.

The table lists this clonotype with many counts. The chain recombines TRBV5-1 with TRBJ2-1, with D unresolved. Looked up from germline, CDR1 is SGHRS and CDR2 is YFSETQ. The CDR3 has 14 amino acids. The V gene lost 4 bases and the J gene lost 0 bases, with 8 bases spanning the gap. The CDR3 is CASSEPSSYNEQFF. The CDR3 DNA sequence: TGCGCCAGCAGCGAACCCAGCTCCTACAATGAGCAGTTCTTC.

The rearrangement joins TRBV12-3 or TRBV12-4 to TRBJ2-7; perhaps TRBD1 as D (6 bases). The CDR3 loop spans 13 amino acids. V was trimmed by 4 bases and J by 3 bases, leaving 10 bases between them. The CDR3, as DNA: TGTGCCAGCAGTTGGACAGAGAGCTACGAGCAGTACTTC. This translates into CASSWTESYEQYF.

This clonotype was detected many times. The J gene is TRBJ1-2, the V gene TRBV10-3; maybe TRBD1 (5 bases). CDR3 size: 12 residues. Germline assignment: CDR1 ENHRY and CDR2 SYGVKD. Trimming shortened V by 2 bases and J by 5 bases, and 6 bases separated the two germline ends. CDR3 residues: CAISETGYGYTF. CDR3 nucleotides: TGTGCCATCAGTGAGACAGGTTATGGCTACACCTTC.

This clonotype showed up just a few times. The gene calls are TRBV29-1 and TRBJ2-7, with 8 bases matching TRBD1. Germline V gene data show CDR1 as SQVTM and CDR2 as ANQGSEA. J was trimmed by 3 bases and V by 2 bases; bases with no gene match: 9. There are 15 residues in the CDR3. The CDR3 is CSVEYPGQGGYEQYF. In DNA form, the CDR3 reads TGCAGCGTTGAATACCCCGGACAGGGTGGCTACGAGCAGTACTTC.